Given below is one TCR beta chain in context. A second roughly 7 to 12 cycle PCR used barcoded and J-beta primers. TCRdb reanalysed the 5' RACE reads using MiXCR and keeps one entry per CDR3 protein. The repertoire holds 1,300,000 or so distinct CDR3 sequences, approximately 60% seen once, with roughly 7% in the top ten. The data stem from a study of blood T cells in healthy people across ages. CDR3 length: 12 residues. V gave up 11 bases and J gave up 8 bases; unmatched junction bases: 11. Germline V gene data show CDR1 as ENHRY and CDR2 as SYGVKD. Sequenced sample: blood. The receptor was isolated from a young man in good health. The chain recombines TRBV10-3 with TRBJ1-2; 7 bases are a match to TRBD1. CDR3 DNA: TGTGCCTCTACAGGGGCCGCTGGGGGCTACACCTTC. This gives the protein CASTGAAGGYTF.